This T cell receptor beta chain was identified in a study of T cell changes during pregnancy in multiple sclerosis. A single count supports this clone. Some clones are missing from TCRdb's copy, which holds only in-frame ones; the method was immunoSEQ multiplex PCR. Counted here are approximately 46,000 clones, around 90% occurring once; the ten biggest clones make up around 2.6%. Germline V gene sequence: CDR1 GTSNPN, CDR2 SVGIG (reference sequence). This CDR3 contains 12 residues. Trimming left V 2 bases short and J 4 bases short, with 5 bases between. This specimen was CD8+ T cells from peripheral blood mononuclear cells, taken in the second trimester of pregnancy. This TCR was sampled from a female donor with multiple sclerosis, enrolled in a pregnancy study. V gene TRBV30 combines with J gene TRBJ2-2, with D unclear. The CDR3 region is CAWSPLTGELFF. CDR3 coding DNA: TGTGCCTGGAGTCCCCTCACCGGGGAGCTGTTTTTT.